This TCR beta chain was observed in a study of blood T cell repertoires in COVID-19. About the research overall: Acute and convalescent COVID-19 samples came from the United States, Italy and Spain. T cells, B-cell-depleted T cells, or PBMCs provided the cDNA or gDNA that served as material.

In the original analysis: Amplification with reference gene primers provided the estimates of nucleated cell counts. Some clones are missing from TCRdb's copy, which holds only in-frame ones; the method was immunoSEQ multiplex PCR. Clone size and V and J calls were adopted from that table, with D and trimming inferred from the DNA. The profile shows approximately 200,000 clones, around four fifths of them singletons. Germline values: CDR1 SGHRS, CDR2 YFSETQ. The CDR3 is 15 residues long. V gave up 1 base and J gave up 5 bases; unmatched junction bases: 4. The chain combines TRBV5-1 with TRBJ2-2; TRBD1 aligns across 8 bases. This sequence was found in a woman under 40 with acute or convalescent COVID-19. Sequences were obtained from peripheral blood. CDR3 region: CASSLSRGHTGELFF. The CDR3 nucleotides read TGCGCCAGCAGCTTGTCCAGGGGGCATACCGGGGAGCTGTTTTTT.